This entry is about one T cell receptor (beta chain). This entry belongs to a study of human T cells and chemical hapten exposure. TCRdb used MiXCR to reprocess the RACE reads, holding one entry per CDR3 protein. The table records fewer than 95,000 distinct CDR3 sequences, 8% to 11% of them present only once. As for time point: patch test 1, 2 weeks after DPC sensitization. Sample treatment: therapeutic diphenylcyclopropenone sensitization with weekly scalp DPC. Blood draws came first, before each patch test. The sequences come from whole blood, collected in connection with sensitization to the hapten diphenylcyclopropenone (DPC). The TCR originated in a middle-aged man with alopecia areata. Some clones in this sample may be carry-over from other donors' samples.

CDR3 DNA sequence: TGCAGTGCTAGAGATTGGCAGACTAGCACAGATACGCAGTATTTT. Translating gives CSARDWQTSTDTQYF. The chain has TRBV20-1 and TRBJ2-3; D is unresolved. Germline CDR1 and CDR2: DFQATT and SNEGSKA (reference sequence). V lost 0 bases and J lost 0, with 10 bases in between. The length of the CDR3 is 15 residues.